This passage covers 13 T cell receptor beta chains from one sample sequenced in a study of neoadjuvant anti-PD-1 for oral cavity cancer. Repertoires were generated with immunoSEQ multiplex PCR, while TCRdb's copy carries only in-frame clones and drops some. The sample consists of 65,000 to 70,000 clones, 70% to 90% of them appearing once. The time point is: after neoadjuvant nivolumab, at surgical resection. The input for sequencing was PBMCs, taken after nivolumab (anti-PD-1) treatment. The receptors here all came from a person between 35 and 79 years old with oral cavity squamous cell carcinoma.

The chain recombines TRBV10-3 with TRBJ1-2; weak D call: TRBD1 (5 bases). The CDR3 contains 13 residues. CDR1 ENHRY and CDR2 SYGVKD come from the germline V gene. V lost 4 bases, J lost 4 bases, and 10 bases lay in between. The DNA of the CDR3 is TGTGCCATCAGTGTGACAGATCTCTATGGCTACACCTTC. Translated, it gives CAISVTDLYGYTF.

J is TRBJ2-3 and V is TRBV5-1; D is ambiguous. V lost 5 bases to trimming and J lost 2 bases, with 9 bases between them. The length of the CDR3 is 13 residues. Germline values: CDR1 SGHRS, CDR2 YFSETQ. The CDR3 loop reads CASSRLPTDTQYF. The CDR3 DNA reads TGCGCCAGCAGTCGGCTACCCACAGATACGCAGTATTTT.

The chain recombines TRBV30 with TRBJ2-3; 12 bases match TRBD2. CDR1 is GTSNPN and CDR2 is SVGIG in the germline V gene (reference sequence). The CDR3 totals 14 residues. Trimming at V came to 1 base and at J to 8 bases, leaving 4 bases not matched to a gene. CDR3 bases: TGTGCCTGGAGTGATACTAGCGGGAGGCCTACGCAGTATTTT. Translation gives CAWSDTSGRPTQYF.

The chain joins TRBV5-1 to TRBJ2-5; maybe TRBD1 (5 bases). The CDR3 runs to 15 residues. In germline, CDR1 is SGHRS, CDR2 YFSETQ. V was clipped by 2 bases and J by 1 base, with 12 bases between them. CDR3 residues: CASSFSTTAQETQYF. CDR3 nucleotide sequence: TGCGCCAGCAGCTTCTCCACGACAGCCCAAGAGACCCAGTACTTC.

This clone occurred a few times. The V and J genes are TRBV10-2 and TRBJ2-7; 9 nucleotides match TRBD2. This CDR3 has 16 residues. J gave up 0 bases and V 7 bases, and 10 bases lay outside the gene matches. Germline V CDR1 and CDR2: WSHSY, SAAADI. The DNA of the CDR3 is TGCGCCAGCACGAGGAGCGGGGGGCAAAGCTCCTACGAGCAGTACTTC. This codes for CASTRSGGQSSYEQYF.

This chain links TRBV10-3 with TRBJ2-5; no definite D call. From germline, CDR1 is ENHRY and CDR2 SYGVKD. The V gene lost 0 bases and the J gene lost 4 bases, with 12 bases spanning the gap. The CDR3 has 15 amino acids. CDR3 protein: CAISESIVLGETQYF. CDR3 nucleotides: TGTGCCATCAGTGAGTCGATAGTCTTAGGAGAGACCCAGTACTTC.

This chain uses TRBV15 with TRBJ2-5; D is possibly TRBD2 (6 bases). Germline CDR1 is LNHNV and CDR2 is YYDKDF (reference sequence). The CDR3 runs 16 residues. Trimming took 0 bases from V and 1 from J, leaving 12 bases between them. CDR3 region: CATSRDGRTTQETQYF. CDR3 nucleotides: TGTGCCACCAGCAGAGACGGGCGGACTACCCAAGAGACCCAGTACTTC.

The chain joins TRBV7-3 to TRBJ1-1; D gene uncertain. CDR3 length: 14 amino acids. The germline V gene has CDR1 SGHTA and CDR2 FQGTGA. Trimming shortened V by 0 bases and J by 6 bases, and 11 bases separated the two germline ends. CDR3 in amino acids: CASSLTSRSAEAFF. For the CDR3, the DNA is TGTGCCAGCAGCTTAACATCCAGGTCCGCTGAAGCTTTCTTT.

V and J are TRBV27 and TRBJ1-4, with a tentative D call TRBD1 (5 bases). Germline V gives CDR1 MNHEY, CDR2 SMNVEV (reference sequence). This CDR3 spans 13 amino acids. Deletions cut 10 bases from V and 3 bases from J, with 12 bases between. CDR3 sequence: CATGGGSNEKLFF. The CDR3 nucleotides read TGTGCCACCGGGGGGGGGTCTAATGAAAAACTGTTTTTT.

The gene calls are TRBV12-5 and TRBJ2-1, with 8 bases aligning to TRBD1. The CDR3 spans 15 residues. Germline V gene lookup returns CDR1 LGHNT and CDR2 FRNRAP. The J segment lost 5 bases and the V segment lost 1 base, leaving 4 bases of the junction unmatched. The CDR3: CASGLGQGANNEQFF. The CDR3 coding sequence is TGTGCTAGTGGTTTGGGCCAGGGGGCAAACAATGAGCAGTTCTTC.

This chain connects TRBV27 to TRBJ2-3; 8 bases agree with TRBD2. The CDR3 covers 16 residues. Germline trimming cut 5 bases from V and 4 bases from J; bases unmatched to any gene: 11. From germline, CDR1 is MNHEY and CDR2 SMNVEV (reference sequence). Written as DNA, the CDR3 is TGTGCCAGCAGTCCTGGTGGGGGACTAGGGGCAGATACGCAGTATTTT. Protein product: CASSPGGGLGADTQYF.

The CDR3 is CASSYRALNTEAFF. Written as DNA, the CDR3 is TGTGCCAGCAGTTACAGGGCATTAAACACTGAAGCTTTCTTT. This rearrangement joins TRBV27 to TRBJ1-1; tentative D call: TRBD1 (6 bases). The V gene lost 4 bases and the J gene lost 2 bases, with 11 bases spanning the gap. The CDR3 sequence is 14 residues long. Germline V lookup: CDR1 MNHEY, CDR2 SMNVEV (reference sequence).

The rearrangement uses TRBV11-2 and TRBJ2-4; 8 nucleotides align to TRBD1. Per the germline V gene, CDR1 is SGHAT and CDR2 is FQNNGV. The CDR3 is made up of 16 amino acids. Trimming removed 1 base from V and 5 bases from J; junction bases left unmatched: 7. In DNA, the CDR3 is TGTGCCAGCAGCTTAGGACAGGGGATTCGCCAAAACATTCAGTACTTC. Protein sequence: CASSLGQGIRQNIQYF.